This entry features one T cell receptor (beta chain) sequence. Germline V gene data show CDR1 as MGHRA and CDR2 as YSYEKL. V was pared by 1 base and J by 0 bases, with 5 bases between. The CDR3 runs 14 residues. This sample was taken from a study of blood T cell repertoires in COVID-19. Study in general: Donors in the United States, Italy and Spain gave samples during acute or convalescent COVID-19.

Some clones are missing from TCRdb's copy, which holds only in-frame ones; the method was immunoSEQ multiplex PCR. The table includes 95,000 to 150,000 clones, roughly 87% detected once. This rearrangement joins TRBV4-1 to TRBJ2-3; unclear D gene. The specimen was peripheral blood. The source is an elderly man with active or convalescent COVID-19. This chain's CDR3 is CASSQAGSTDTQYF. CDR3 nucleotide sequence: TGCGCCAGCAGCCAAGCCGGGAGCACAGATACGCAGTATTTT.